This T cell receptor beta chain is drawn from a study of blood T cell repertoires in COVID-19. The germline gives CDR1 MNHEY, CDR2 SVGAGI. Trimming took off 4 bases at V and 1 base at J, with 17 bases between the two ends. The length of the CDR3 is 16 residues. Sequencing was performed with immunoSEQ multiplex PCR; in TCRdb, only in-frame clones are kept and a portion is missing. The table shows under 110,000 clones, with 76% occurring only once. Sequenced input: peripheral blood. The source of this sequence is a man at least 80 years old with COVID-19, enrolled during active disease. This chain connects TRBV6-5 to TRBJ2-7; a possible D gene is TRBD2 (5 bases). CDR3 protein: CASSFSPGLKSYEQYF. CDR3 sequence (DNA): TGTGCCAGCAGTTTTTCCCCCGGACTCAAATCCTACGAGCAGTACTTC.